The clone carrying this T cell receptor beta chain was recorded a few times. This entry belongs to a study of blood T cell repertoires in COVID-19. Across the study: Sites in the United States, Italy and Spain provided acute and convalescent COVID-19 samples. T cells, B-cell-depleted T cells, or PBMCs provided the cDNA or gDNA that served as material.

The CDR3 is made up of 16 amino acids. J lost 4 bases, V lost 5 bases, and 8 bases had no gene match. Germline V gives CDR1 SGHTA, CDR2 FQGNSA. As processed by the authors: By means of reference gene primer amplification, nucleated cell counts were estimated. Sequenced by immunoSEQ multiplex PCR; TCRdb stores in-frame clones only, minus some. The V and J calls and clone size are taken from that table; D and trimming were inferred from the DNA. The sample carries about 24,000 clones, approximately 85% recorded once. Material for sequencing was peripheral blood. This clonotype was sampled from a human donor in a cohort sampled during active COVID-19. The chain uses TRBV7-2 and TRBJ2-2, with 9 positions matching TRBD1. CDR3 DNA sequence: TGTGCCAGCAGCGGAACAGGGGGCCGTAGCACCGGGGAGCTGTTTTTT. The encoded protein is CASSGTGGRSTGELFF.